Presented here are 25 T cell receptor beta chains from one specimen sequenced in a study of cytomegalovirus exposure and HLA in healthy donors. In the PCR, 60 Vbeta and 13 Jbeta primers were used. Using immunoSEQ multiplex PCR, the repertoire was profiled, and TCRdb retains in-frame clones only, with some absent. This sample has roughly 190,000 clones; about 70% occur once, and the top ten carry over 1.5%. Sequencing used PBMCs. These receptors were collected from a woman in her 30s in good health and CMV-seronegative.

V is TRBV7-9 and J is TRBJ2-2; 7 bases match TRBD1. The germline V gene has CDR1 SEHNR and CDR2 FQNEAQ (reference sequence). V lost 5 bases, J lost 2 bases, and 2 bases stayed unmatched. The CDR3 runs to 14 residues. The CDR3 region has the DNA TGTGCCAGCAGCCGGGACAGCAACACCGGGGAGCTGTTTTTT. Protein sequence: CASSRDSNTGELFF.

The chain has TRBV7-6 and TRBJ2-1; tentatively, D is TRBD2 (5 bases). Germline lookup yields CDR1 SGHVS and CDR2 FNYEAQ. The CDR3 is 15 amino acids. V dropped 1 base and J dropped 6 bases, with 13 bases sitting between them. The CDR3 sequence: CASSLVYGETNEQFF. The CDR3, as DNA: TGTGCCAGCAGCTTAGTTTACGGGGAGACCAATGAGCAGTTCTTC.

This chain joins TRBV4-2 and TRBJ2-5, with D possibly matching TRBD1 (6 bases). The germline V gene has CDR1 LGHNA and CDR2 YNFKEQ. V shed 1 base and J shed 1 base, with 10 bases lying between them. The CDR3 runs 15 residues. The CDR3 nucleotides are TGTGCCAGCAGCCAAGCAGCCAGGGGCCAAGAGACCCAGTACTTC. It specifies CASSQAARGQETQYF.

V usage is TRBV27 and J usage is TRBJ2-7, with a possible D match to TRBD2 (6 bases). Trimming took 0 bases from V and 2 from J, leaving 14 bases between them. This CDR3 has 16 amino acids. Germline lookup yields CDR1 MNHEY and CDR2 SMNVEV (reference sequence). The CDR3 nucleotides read TGTGCCAGCAGTTTATCGACGGGGGTTCAACCCTACGAGCAGTACTTC. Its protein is CASSLSTGVQPYEQYF.

CDR3 region: CASSIAQYNEQFF. For the CDR3, the DNA is TGTGCCAGTAGTATAGCTCAGTACAATGAGCAGTTCTTC. V and J are TRBV19 and TRBJ2-1, with D unclear. Germline CDR1 and CDR2: LNHDA and SQIVND (reference sequence). The CDR3 is 13 residues long. V was trimmed by 1 base and J by 4 bases, leaving 5 bases between them.

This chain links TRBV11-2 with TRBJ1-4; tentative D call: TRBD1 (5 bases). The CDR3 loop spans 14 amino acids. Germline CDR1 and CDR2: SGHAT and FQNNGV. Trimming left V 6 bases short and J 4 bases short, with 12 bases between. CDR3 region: CASSLNRINEKLFF. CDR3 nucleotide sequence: TGTGCCAGCAGTTTAAACAGGATTAATGAAAAACTGTTTTTT.

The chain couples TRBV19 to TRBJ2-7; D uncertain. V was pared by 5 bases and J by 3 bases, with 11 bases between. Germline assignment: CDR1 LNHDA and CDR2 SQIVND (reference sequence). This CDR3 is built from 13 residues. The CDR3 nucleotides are TGTGCCAGTAGTCCTGAGTATCTCTACGAGCAGTACTTC. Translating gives CASSPEYLYEQYF.

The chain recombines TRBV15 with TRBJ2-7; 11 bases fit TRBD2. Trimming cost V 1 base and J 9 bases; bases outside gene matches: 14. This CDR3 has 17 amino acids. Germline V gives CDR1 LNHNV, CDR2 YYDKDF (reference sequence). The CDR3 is CATSRAFGTSGNTVQYF. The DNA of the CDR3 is TGTGCCACCAGCAGAGCCTTCGGGACTAGCGGAAATACTGTGCAGTACTTC.

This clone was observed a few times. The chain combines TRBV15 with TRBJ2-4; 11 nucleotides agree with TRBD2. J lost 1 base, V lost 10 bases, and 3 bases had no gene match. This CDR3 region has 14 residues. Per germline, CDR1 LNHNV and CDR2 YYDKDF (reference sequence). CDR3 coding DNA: TGTGCCAGTAGCGGGAGGGCCGCCAAAAACATTCAGTACTTC. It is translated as CASSGRAAKNIQYF.

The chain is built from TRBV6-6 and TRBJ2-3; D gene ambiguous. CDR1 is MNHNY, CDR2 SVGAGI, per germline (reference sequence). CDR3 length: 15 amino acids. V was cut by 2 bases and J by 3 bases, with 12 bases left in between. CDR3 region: CASSYVGPGTDTQYF. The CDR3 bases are TGTGCCAGCAGTTACGTTGGGCCTGGGACAGATACGCAGTATTTT.

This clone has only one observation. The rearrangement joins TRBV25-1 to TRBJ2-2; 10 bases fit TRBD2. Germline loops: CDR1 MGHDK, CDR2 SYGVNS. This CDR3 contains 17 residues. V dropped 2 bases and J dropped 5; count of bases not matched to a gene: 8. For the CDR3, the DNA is TGTGCCAGCAGTGAAGAAGGACTAGCGGAACCTACCGGGGAGCTGTTTTTT. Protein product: CASSEEGLAEPTGELFF.

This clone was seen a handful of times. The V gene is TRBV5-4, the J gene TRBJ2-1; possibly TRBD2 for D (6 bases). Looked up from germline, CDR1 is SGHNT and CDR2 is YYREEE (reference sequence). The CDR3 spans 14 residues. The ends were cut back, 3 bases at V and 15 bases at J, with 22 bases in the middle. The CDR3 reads CASSYEPGLKHGFF. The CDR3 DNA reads TGTGCCAGCAGCTATGAGCCGGGACTGAAACACGGGTTCTTC. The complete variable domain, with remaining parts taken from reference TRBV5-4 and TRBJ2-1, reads ETGVTQSPTHLIKTRGQQVTLRCSSQSGHNTVSWYQQALGQGPQFIFQYYREEENGRGNFPPRFSGLQFPNYSSELNVNALELDDSALYLCASSYEPGLKHGFFGPGTRLTVL.

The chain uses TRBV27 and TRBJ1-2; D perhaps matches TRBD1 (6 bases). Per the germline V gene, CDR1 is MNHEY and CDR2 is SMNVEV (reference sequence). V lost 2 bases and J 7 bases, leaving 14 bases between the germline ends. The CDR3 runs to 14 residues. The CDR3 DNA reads TGTGCCAGCAGTTTAGGGAAGGGGACATCTGGCTACACCTTC. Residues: CASSLGKGTSGYTF.

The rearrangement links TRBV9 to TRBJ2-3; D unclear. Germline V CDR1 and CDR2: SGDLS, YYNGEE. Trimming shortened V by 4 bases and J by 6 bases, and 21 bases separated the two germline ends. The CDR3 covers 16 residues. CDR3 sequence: CASSQTPTVSWDTQYF. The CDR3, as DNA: TGTGCCAGCAGCCAAACTCCCACCGTGAGCTGGGATACGCAGTATTTT.

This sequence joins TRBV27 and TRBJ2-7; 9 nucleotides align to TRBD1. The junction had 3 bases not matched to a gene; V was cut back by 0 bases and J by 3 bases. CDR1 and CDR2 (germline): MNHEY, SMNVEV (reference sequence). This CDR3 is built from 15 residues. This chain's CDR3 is CASSLSGQGRYEQYF. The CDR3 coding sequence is TGTGCCAGCAGTTTATCGGGACAGGGCCGCTACGAGCAGTACTTC.

The CDR3 region is CASSLGVPRQGLRATGELFF. For the CDR3, the DNA is TGTGCCAGCAGCTTAGGCGTTCCGAGACAGGGGTTGAGGGCCACCGGGGAGCTGTTTTTT. The rearrangement links TRBV7-6 to TRBJ2-2; 8 positions agree with TRBD1. Germline assignment: CDR1 SGHVS and CDR2 FNYEAQ. CDR3 size: 20 residues. Unmatched junction bases numbered 17, after V lost 1 base and J lost 4 bases.

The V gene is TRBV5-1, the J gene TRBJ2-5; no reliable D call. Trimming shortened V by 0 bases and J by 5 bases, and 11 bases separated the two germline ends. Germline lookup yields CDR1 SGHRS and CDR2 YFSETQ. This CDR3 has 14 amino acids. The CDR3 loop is CASSLGTVLETQYF. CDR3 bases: TGCGCCAGCAGCTTGGGAACGGTTTTGGAGACCCAGTACTTC.

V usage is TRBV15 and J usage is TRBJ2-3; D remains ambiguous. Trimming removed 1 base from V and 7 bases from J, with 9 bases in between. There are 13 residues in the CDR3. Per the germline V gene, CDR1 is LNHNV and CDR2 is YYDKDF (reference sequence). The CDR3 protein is CATSRGPVNTQYF. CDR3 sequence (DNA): TGTGCCACCAGCAGAGGTCCGGTAAATACGCAGTATTTT.

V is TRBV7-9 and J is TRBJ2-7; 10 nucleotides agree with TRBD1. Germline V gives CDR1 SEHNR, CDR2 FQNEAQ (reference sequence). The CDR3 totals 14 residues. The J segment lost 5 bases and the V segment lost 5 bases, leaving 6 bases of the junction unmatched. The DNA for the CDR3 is TGTGCCAGCAGCCCCAGGGACAGGGGCAACGAGCAGTACTTC. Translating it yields CASSPRDRGNEQYF. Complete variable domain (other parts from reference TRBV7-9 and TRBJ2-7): DTGVSQNPRHKITKRGQNVTFRCDPISEHNRLYWYRQTLGQGPEFLTYFQNEAQLEKSRLLSDRFSAERPKGSFSTLEIQRTEQGDSAMYLCASSPRDRGNEQYFGPGTRLTVT.

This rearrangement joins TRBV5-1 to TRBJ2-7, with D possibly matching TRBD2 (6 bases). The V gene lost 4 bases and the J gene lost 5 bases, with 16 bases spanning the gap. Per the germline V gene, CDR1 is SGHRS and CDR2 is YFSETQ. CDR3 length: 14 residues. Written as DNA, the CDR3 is TGCGCCAGCAGCCCGGGGACTTCCGGGAACGAGCAGTACTTC. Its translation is CASSPGTSGNEQYF.

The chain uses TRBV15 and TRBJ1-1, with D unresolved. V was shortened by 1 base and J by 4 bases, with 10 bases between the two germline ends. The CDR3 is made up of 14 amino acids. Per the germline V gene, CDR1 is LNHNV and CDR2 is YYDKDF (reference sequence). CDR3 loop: CATSRVRGSTEAFF. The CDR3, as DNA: TGTGCCACCAGCAGAGTACGGGGTAGCACTGAAGCTTTCTTT. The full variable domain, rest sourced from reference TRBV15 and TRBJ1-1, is DAMVIQNPRYQVTQFGKPVTLSCSQTLNHNVMYWYQQKSSQAPKLLFHYYDKDFNNEADTPDNFQSRRPNTSFCFLDIRSPGLGDTAMYLCATSRVRGSTEAFFGQGTRLTVV.

The CDR3 region has the DNA TGCGCCAGCAGCCCCGGCACAGATACGCAGTATTTT. This translates into CASSPGTDTQYF. The rearrangement uses TRBV5-1 and TRBJ2-3; D is undetermined. The CDR3 is 12 residues long. CDR1 and CDR2 from the germline V gene are SGHRS and YFSETQ. The V and J ends lost 4 bases and 1 base respectively, with 4 bases between them. Based on the CDR3 plus reference TRBV5-1 and TRBJ2-3, the full variable domain is KAGVTQTPRYLIKTRGQQVTLSCSPISGHRSVSWYQQTPGQGLQFLFEYFSETQRNKGNFPGRFSGRQFSNSRSEMNVSTLELGDSALYLCASSPGTDTQYFGPGTRLTVL.

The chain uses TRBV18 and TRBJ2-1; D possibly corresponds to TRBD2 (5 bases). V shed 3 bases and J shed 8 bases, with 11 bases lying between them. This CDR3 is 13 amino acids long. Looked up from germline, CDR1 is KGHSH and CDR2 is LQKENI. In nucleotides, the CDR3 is TGTGCCAGCTCACCGGGAGTCGGCGATGAGCAGTTCTTC. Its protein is CASSPGVGDEQFF. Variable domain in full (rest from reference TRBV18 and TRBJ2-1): NAGVMQNPRHLVRRRGQEARLRCSPMKGHSHVYWYRQLPEEGLKFMVYLQKENIIDESGMPKERFSAEFPKEGPSILRIQQVVRGDSAAYFCASSPGVGDEQFFGPGTRLTVL.

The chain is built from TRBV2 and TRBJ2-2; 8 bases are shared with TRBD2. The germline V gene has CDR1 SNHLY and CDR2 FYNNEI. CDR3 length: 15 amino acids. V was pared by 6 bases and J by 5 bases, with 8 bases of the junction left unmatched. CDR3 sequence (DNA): TGTGCCAGCAGCGGGGGGGTCCGCCCAACCGGGGAGCTGTTTTTT. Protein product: CASSGGVRPTGELFF.

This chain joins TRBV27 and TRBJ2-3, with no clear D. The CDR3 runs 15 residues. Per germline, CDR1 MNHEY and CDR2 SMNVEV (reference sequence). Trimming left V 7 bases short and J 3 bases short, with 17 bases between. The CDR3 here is CASTPLERLTDTQYF. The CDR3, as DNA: TGTGCCAGCACCCCTCTCGAGCGATTGACAGATACGCAGTATTTT.